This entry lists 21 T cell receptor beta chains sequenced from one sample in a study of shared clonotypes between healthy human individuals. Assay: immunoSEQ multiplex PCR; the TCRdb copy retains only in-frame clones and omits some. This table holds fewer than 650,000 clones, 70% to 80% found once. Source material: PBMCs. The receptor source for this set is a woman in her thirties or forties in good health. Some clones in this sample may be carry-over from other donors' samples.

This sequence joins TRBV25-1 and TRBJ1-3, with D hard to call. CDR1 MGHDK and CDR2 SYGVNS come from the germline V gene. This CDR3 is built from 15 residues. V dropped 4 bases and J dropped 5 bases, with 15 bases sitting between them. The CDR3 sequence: CASSASLGNRNTIYF. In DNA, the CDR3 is TGTGCCAGCAGTGCATCTCTGGGGAACCGAAACACCATATATTTT.

The chain's CDR3 is CAISITGVAEAFF. CDR3 coding DNA: TGTGCCATCAGTATCACAGGGGTCGCTGAAGCTTTCTTT. The chain carries TRBV10-3 and TRBJ1-1, with 7 bases fitting TRBD1. The CDR3 is 13 amino acids. Germline lookup yields CDR1 ENHRY and CDR2 SYGVKD. The trim removed 5 bases at V and 6 bases at J, leaving 6 bases unmatched.

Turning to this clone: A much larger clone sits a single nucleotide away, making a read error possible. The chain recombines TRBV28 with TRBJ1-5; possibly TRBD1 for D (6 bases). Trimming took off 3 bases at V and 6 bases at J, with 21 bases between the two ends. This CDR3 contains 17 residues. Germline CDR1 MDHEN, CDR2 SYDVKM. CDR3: CASSFTIYGGPTQPQHF. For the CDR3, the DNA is TGTGCCAGCAGTTTCACCATCTACGGGGGGCCTACTCAGCCCCAGCATTTT.

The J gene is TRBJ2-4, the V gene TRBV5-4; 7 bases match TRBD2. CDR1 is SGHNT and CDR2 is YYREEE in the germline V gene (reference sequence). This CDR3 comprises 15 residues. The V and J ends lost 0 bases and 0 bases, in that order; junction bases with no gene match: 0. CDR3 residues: CASSLAGGAKNIQYF. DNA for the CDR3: TGTGCCAGCAGCTTGGCGGGAGGAGCCAAAAACATTCAGTACTTC.

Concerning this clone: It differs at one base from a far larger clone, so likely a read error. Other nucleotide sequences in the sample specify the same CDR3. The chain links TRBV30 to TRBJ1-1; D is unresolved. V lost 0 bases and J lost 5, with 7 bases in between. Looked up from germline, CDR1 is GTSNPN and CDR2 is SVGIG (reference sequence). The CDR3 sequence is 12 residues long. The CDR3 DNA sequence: TGTGCCTGGAGTGTAAGGCCTACTGAAGCTTTCTTT. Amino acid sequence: CAWSVRPTEAFF. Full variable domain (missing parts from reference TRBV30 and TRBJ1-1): SQTIHQWPATLVQPVGSPLSLECTVEGTSNPNLYWYRQAAGRGLQLLFYSVGIGQISSEVPQNLSASRPQDRQFILSSKKLLLSDSGFYLCAWSVRPTEAFFGQGTRLTVV.

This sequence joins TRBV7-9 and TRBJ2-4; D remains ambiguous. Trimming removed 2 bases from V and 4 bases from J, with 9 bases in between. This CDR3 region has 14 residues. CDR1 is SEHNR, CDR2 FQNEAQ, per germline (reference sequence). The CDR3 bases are TGTGCCAGCAGCTTAACCTCCGGGAAAAACATTCAGTACTTC. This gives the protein CASSLTSGKNIQYF.

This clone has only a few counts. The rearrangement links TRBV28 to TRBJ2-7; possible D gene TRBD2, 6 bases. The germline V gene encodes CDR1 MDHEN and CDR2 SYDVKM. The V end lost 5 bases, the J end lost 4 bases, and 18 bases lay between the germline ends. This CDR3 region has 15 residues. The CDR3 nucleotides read TGTGCCAGCAGTATTATAGCGTCGGGGGAATACGAGCAGTACTTC. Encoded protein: CASSIIASGEYEQYF.

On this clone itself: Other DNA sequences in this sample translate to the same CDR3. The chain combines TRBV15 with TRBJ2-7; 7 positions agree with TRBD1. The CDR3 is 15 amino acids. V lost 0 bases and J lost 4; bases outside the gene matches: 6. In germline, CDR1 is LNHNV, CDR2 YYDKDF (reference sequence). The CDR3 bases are TGTGCCACCAGCAGAGATCAGACAGGGTTGTACGAGCAGTACTTC. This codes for CATSRDQTGLYEQYF.

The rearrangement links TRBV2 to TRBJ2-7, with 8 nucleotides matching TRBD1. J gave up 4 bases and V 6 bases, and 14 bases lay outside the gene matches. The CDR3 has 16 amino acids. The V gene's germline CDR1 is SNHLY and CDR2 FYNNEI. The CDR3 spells CASRWTGSLANYEQYF. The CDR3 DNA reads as TGTGCCAGCAGATGGACAGGGTCGTTGGCGAATTACGAGCAGTACTTC. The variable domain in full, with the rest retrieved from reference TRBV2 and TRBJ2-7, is EPEVTQTPSHQVTQMGQEVILRCVPISNHLYFYWYRQILGQKVEFLVSFYNNEISEKSEIFDDQFSVERPDGSNFTLKIRSTKLEDSAMYFCASRWTGSLANYEQYFGPGTRLTVT.

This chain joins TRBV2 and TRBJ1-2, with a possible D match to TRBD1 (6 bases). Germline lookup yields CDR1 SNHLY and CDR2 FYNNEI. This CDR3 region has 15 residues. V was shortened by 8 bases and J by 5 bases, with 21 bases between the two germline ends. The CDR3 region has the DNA TGTGCCAGCTCCGTTCAGATCGGGACATCGTATGGCTACACCTTC. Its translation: CASSVQIGTSYGYTF.

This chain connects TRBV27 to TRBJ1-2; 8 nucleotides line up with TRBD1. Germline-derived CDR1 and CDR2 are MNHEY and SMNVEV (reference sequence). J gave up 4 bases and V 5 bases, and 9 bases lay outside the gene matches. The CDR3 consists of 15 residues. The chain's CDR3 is CASSGDRRGGYGYTF. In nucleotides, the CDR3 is TGTGCCAGCAGTGGGGACAGGCGGGGAGGCTATGGCTACACCTTC.

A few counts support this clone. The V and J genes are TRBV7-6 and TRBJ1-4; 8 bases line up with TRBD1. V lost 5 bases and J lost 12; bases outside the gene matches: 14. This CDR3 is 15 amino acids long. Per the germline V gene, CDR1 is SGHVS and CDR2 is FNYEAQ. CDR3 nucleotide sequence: TGTGCCAGCAGCCAGGTGGACAGGGCCCTTGAGGAACTGTTTTTT. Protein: CASSQVDRALEELFF.

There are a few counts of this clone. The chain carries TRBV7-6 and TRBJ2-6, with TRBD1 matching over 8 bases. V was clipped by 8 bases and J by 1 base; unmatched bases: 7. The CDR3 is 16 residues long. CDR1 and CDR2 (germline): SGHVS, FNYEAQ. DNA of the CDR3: TGTGCCAGCGGGCAGGGGGCTCAATCTGGGGCCAACGTCCTGACTTTC. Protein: CASGQGAQSGANVLTF.

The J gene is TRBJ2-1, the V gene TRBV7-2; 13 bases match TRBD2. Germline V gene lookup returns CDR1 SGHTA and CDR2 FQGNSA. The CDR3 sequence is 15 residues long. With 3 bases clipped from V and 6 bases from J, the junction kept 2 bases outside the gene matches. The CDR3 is CASSFGTSGVNEQFF. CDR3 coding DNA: TGTGCCAGCAGCTTTGGGACTAGCGGGGTCAATGAGCAGTTCTTC.

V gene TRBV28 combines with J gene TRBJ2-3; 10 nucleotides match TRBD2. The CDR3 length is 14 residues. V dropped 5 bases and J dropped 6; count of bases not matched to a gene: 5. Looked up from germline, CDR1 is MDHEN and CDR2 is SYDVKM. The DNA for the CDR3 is TGTGCCAGCAGTCCGGGACTAGCGCTTGATACGCAGTATTTT. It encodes CASSPGLALDTQYF.

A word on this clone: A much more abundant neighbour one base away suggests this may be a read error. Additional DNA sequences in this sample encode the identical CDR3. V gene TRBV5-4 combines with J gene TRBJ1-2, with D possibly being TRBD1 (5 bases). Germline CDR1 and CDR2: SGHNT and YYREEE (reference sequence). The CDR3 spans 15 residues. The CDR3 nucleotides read TGTGCAAGCAGCCCCTCGGGGGGTCAGAACTATGGCTACACCTTC. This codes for CASSPSGGQNYGYTF.

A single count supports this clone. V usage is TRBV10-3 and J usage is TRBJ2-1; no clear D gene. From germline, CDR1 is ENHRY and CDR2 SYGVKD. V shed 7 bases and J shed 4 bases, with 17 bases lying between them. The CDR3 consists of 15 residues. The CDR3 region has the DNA TGTGCCATCAACCCCCCCCGTGCGGCTTACAATGAGCAGTTCTTC. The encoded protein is CAINPPRAAYNEQFF.

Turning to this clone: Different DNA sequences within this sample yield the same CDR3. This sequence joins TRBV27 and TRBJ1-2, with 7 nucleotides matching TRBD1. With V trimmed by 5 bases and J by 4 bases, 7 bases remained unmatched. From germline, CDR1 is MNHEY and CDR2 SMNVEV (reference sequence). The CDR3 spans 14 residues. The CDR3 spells CASSPRQGVYGYTF. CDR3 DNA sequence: TGTGCCAGCAGTCCGCGACAGGGCGTCTATGGCTACACCTTC.

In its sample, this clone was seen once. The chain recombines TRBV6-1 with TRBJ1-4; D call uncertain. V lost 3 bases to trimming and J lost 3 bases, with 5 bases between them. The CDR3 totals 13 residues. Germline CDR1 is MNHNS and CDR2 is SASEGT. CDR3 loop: CASSDQPNEKLFF. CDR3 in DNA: TGTGCCAGCAGTGATCAACCTAATGAAAAACTGTTTTTT.

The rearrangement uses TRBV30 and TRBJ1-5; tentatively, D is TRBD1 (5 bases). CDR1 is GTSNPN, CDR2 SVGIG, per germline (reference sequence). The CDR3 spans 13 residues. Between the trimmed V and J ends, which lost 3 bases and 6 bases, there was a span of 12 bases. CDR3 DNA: TGTGCCTGGAGCTTTGGGGCTGGTCAGCCCCAGCATTTT. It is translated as CAWSFGAGQPQHF.

The CDR3 loop reads CASSLGSGDTQYF. The CDR3 nucleotides are TGTGCCAGCAGCTTAGGGTCCGGGGATACGCAGTATTTT. The chain combines TRBV5-6 with TRBJ2-3, with D unresolved. CDR1 and CDR2 (germline): SGHDT, YYEEEE. Trimming took 2 bases from V and 6 from J, leaving 10 bases between them. The CDR3 runs to 13 residues.